This is a list of T cell receptor beta chains from one sample in a study of shared clonotypes between healthy human individuals. This table comes from immunoSEQ multiplex PCR, and its TCRdb copy is limited to in-frame clones, with some not included. Here the sample spans some 240,000 clones, 50% to 80% being singletons. Sequenced material: memory CD4+ T cells sorted from blood. The receptors originated from a man younger than 40 in good health. The CDR3 runs from the conserved cysteine through the conserved F or W. Fields, in order: V gene, J gene, D gene, clone size, CDR3 DNA, CDR3 protein. The D gene is left open where the match is weak. Clone size is given for some rows only: seen once, a few or many times, or a class if the clone is expanded.

TRBV11-2	TRBJ2-7	TRBD1	few	TGTGCCAGCAGCTTAACCGGGACAGGGGTGTTAGAGCAGTACTTC	CASSLTGTGVLEQYF
TRBV6-1	TRBJ2-7	TRBD1	-	TGTGCCAGCCGGGACAGGAGGAGCTCCTACGAGCAGTACTTC	CASRDRRSSYEQYF
TRBV5-1	TRBJ2-2	TRBD2	few	TGCGCCAGCAGCTCCAGGGGAGCGGGGGCAATCACCGGGGAGCTGTTTTTT	CASSSRGAGAITGELFF
TRBV14	TRBJ1-2	TRBD1	-	TGTGCCAGCAGCGCACGCCGGGACAGATATAACTATGGCTACACCTTC	CASSARRDRYNYGYTF
TRBV5-5	TRBJ1-4	-	-	TGTGCCAGCAGCTTACAGGGAGGGAGACAAAAACTGTTTTTT	CASSLQGGRQKLFF
TRBV10-3	TRBJ2-5	TRBD2	-	TGTGCCATCAGTGATGTCGGGAGGAAACAAGAGACCCAGTACTTC	CAISDVGRKQETQYF
TRBV5-4	TRBJ2-7	TRBD1	-	TGTGCCAGCAGCTTGGACCGGGACAGAGGCGAGCAGTACTTC	CASSLDRDRGEQYF
TRBV27	TRBJ2-7	-	-	TGTGCCAGCGCTCAGGAAACGACTCTCTACGAGCAGTACTTC	CASAQETTLYEQYF
TRBV4-3	TRBJ2-4	-	-	TGCGCCAGCAGCCACTATTCGGAGGGCATTCAGTACTTC	CASSHYSEGIQYF
TRBV2	TRBJ2-5	-	many	TGTGCCAGCGGGGCATCCCAAGAGACCCAGTACTTC	CASGASQETQYF
TRBV7-3	TRBJ2-2	-	few	TGTGCCAGCAGCCCCAACACCGGGGAGCTGTTTTTT	CASSPNTGELFF
TRBV28	TRBJ1-2	-	-	TGTGCCAGCAGGCCAGGGGTCTATGGCTACACCTTC	CASRPGVYGYTF
TRBV5-1	TRBJ1-1	TRBD1	-	TGCGCCAGCAGCGATCGCGGGACAGGGACCAGGAGGGACACTGAAGCTTTCTTT	CASSDRGTGTRRDTEAFF
TRBV29-1	TRBJ1-5	TRBD1	-	TGCAGCGTAATCTCAGGGGGGTACAATCAGCCCCAGCATTTT	CSVISGGYNQPQHF
TRBV7-6	TRBJ2-2	TRBD2	-	TGTGCCAGCAGCCTCTCTAGCGGTGGGGTAAACACCGGGGAGCTGTTTTTT	CASSLSSGGVNTGELFF
TRBV7-8	TRBJ2-2	-	-	TGTGCCAGCAGCTTAGAAGTCGGGTCAACAGGGGAGCTGTTTTTT	CASSLEVGSTGELFF
TRBV7-2	TRBJ2-2	-	-	TGTGCCAGCAGCTTAAGGGGTGGCACCGGGGAGCTGTTTTTT	CASSLRGGTGELFF
TRBV29-1	TRBJ2-5	TRBD2	-	TGCAGCGCCCTAATGGCGGGGGGTGGGACCCAGTACTTC	CSALMAGGGTQYF
TRBV5-4	TRBJ2-3	-	-	TGTGCCAGCAGCTTGGGGGGCCCTGGAAACACAGATACGCAGTATTTT	CASSLGGPGNTDTQYF
TRBV19	TRBJ2-1	TRBD2	-	TGTGCCAGTAGTATTCGGCTAAAGCGGGAGCGGGATGAGCAGTTCTTC	CASSIRLKRERDEQFF
TRBV28	TRBJ2-1	TRBD1	-	TGTGCCAGCAGTCCCGACAGGGGCCCCTACAATGAGCAGTTCTTC	CASSPDRGPYNEQFF
TRBV5-1	TRBJ1-4	-	-	TGCGCCAGCAGCCCAGGCAGGGCAACTAATGAAAAACTGTTTTTT	CASSPGRATNEKLFF
TRBV25-1	TRBJ2-1	TRBD1	-	TGTGCCAGCTCCGCTATTCCGGGACAGGCATACAATGAGCAGTTCTTC	CASSAIPGQAYNEQFF
TRBV25-1	TRBJ1-2	TRBD1	-	TGTGCCAGCAGTGATAGGGGGCGAGGGTACTATGGCTACACCTTC	CASSDRGRGYYGYTF
TRBV11-2	TRBJ2-6	-	few	TGTGCCAGCAGCTTTGGCCATGGGGCCAACGTCCTGACTTTC	CASSFGHGANVLTF
TRBV5-6	TRBJ2-5	-	-	TGTGCCAGCAGCCTGACGGGGGAGACCCAGTACTTC	CASSLTGETQYF
TRBV11-2	TRBJ2-5	TRBD1	-	TGTGCCAGCAGCTTAGATCGGGGACAGGGGCCAACTCAAGAGACCCAGTACTTC	CASSLDRGQGPTQETQYF
TRBV7-2	TRBJ2-1	TRBD2	medium-sized	TGTGCCAGCAGCTTAGACTCGGGAGGGTTTACCTACAATGAGCAGTTCTTC	CASSLDSGGFTYNEQFF
TRBV5-1	TRBJ1-3	-	-	TGCGCCAGCAGCACCACAGGAGCCTCTGGAAACACCATATATTTT	CASSTTGASGNTIYF
TRBV15	TRBJ1-5	-	-	TGTGCCACCGGCTTGGTCAGAAACAATCAGCCCCAGCATTTT	CATGLVRNNQPQHF
TRBV7-2	TRBJ2-5	-	-	TGTGCCAGCAGCTTATGGGGCGAGACCCAGTACTTC	CASSLWGETQYF
TRBV7-9	TRBJ2-1	-	-	TGTGCCAGCAGCCCACGGACTCCTTACAATGAGCAGTTCTTC	CASSPRTPYNEQFF
TRBV7-9	TRBJ2-7	-	-	TGTGCCAGCAGCCGAGGTGACGCCAGCTCCTACGAGCAGTACTTC	CASSRGDASSYEQYF
TRBV6-4	TRBJ2-2	-	-	TGTGCCAGCAGTGACGGGATTAGCACCGGGGAGCTGTTTTTT	CASSDGISTGELFF
TRBV5-1	TRBJ1-1	-	-	TGCGCCAGCAGCTTGGATGGGCGGACTGAAGCTTTCTTT	CASSLDGRTEAFF
TRBV2	TRBJ2-1	TRBD2	once	TGTGCCAGCAGTAGTTTGGCGGGAGAGGGCGCATACAATGAGCAGTTCTTC	CASSSLAGEGAYNEQFF
TRBV4-1	TRBJ2-5	TRBD2	-	TGCGCCAGCAGCTCCAAGAGCGGGAGGGCCGGGGAGACCCAGTACTTC	CASSSKSGRAGETQYF
TRBV9	TRBJ2-7	TRBD2	-	TGTGCCAGCAGCGTAGAGACTAGCGGTACCTACGAGCAGTACTTC	CASSVETSGTYEQYF
TRBV7-2	TRBJ2-3	-	once	TGTGCCAGCAGCCTAAGAGGTACCAGCACAGATACGCAGTATTTT	CASSLRGTSTDTQYF
TRBV27	TRBJ1-1	-	-	TGTGCCAGCAGTTTACGGCAGAACACTGAAGCTTTCTTT	CASSLRQNTEAFF
TRBV7-2	TRBJ2-7	TRBD2	-	TGTGCCAGCAGCTTAGCGCTCGGCGGGAGCTCCTACGAGCAGTACTTC	CASSLALGGSSYEQYF
TRBV11-2	TRBJ2-1	-	-	TGTGCCAGCAGCCTAGGGGCTGGAAAATACAATGAGCAGTTCTTC	CASSLGAGKYNEQFF
TRBV5-1	TRBJ1-2	-	-	TGCGCCAGCAGCTTCCCAGGTGATTATGGCTACACCTTC	CASSFPGDYGYTF
TRBV6-1	TRBJ2-7	TRBD1	few	TGTGCCAGCAGACTAACTACGACAGGGTCCTACGAGCAGTACTTC	CASRLTTTGSYEQYF
TRBV28	TRBJ2-7	-	few	TGTGCCAGCAGTTTAGGACAGACCTACGAGCAGTACTTC	CASSLGQTYEQYF
TRBV27	TRBJ2-1	-	-	TGTGCCAGCAGTTCGTCTGATAGCTCCTACAATGAGCAGTTCTTC	CASSSSDSSYNEQFF
TRBV2	TRBJ2-5	-	few	TGTGCCAGCAGTGACTTTGTTATCCAAGAGACCCAGTACTTC	CASSDFVIQETQYF
TRBV5-6	TRBJ2-6	-	-	TGTGCCAGCAGCCTTGAAATCCAGGACGGACGCTCTGGGGCCAACGTCCTGACTTTC	CASSLEIQDGRSGANVLTF
TRBV5-1	TRBJ1-1	-	few	TGCGCCAGCAGCCCCTCCGGGCCGGAGAACACTGAAGCTTTCTTT	CASSPSGPENTEAFF
TRBV5-1	TRBJ2-1	TRBD1	once	TGCGCCAGCAGAACCGACCCAGGGGGCTCCTACAATGAGCAGTTCTTC	CASRTDPGGSYNEQFF
TRBV28	TRBJ2-7	-	-	TGTGCCAGCAGTCCCCCCTTTGGGTCCTACGAGCAGTACTTC	CASSPPFGSYEQYF
TRBV29-1	TRBJ2-7	-	few	TGCAGCGTTTTGACCGAATCCTACGAGCAGTACTTC	CSVLTESYEQYF
TRBV6-5	TRBJ1-2	-	few	TGTGCCAGCAGGGTTACAGGTGGCTATGGCTACACCTTC	CASRVTGGYGYTF
TRBV5-1	TRBJ2-3	-	-	TGCGCCAGCAGCCAGGGAGAAACCACAGATACGCAGTATTTT	CASSQGETTDTQYF
TRBV6-5	TRBJ1-1	-	-	TGTGCCAGCACGCGGACCTTCGAGAACACTGAAGCTTTCTTT	CASTRTFENTEAFF
TRBV30	TRBJ2-5	-	-	TGTGCCTGGAGTGTACCGGATCTAGCGCAAGAGACCCAGTACTTC	CAWSVPDLAQETQYF
TRBV5-1	TRBJ2-3	-	-	TGCGCCAGCAGCCCCTGGGCGGATGGTAGCACAGATACGCAGTATTTT	CASSPWADGSTDTQYF
TRBV28	TRBJ2-5	-	-	TGTGCCAGCAGTTTAGCCCGCCTGGGGGGAGAGACCCAGTACTTC	CASSLARLGGETQYF
TRBV11-2	TRBJ2-3	-	-	TGTGCCAGCAGCTTAGAGGGGAGCACAGATACGCAGTATTTT	CASSLEGSTDTQYF